This T cell receptor (beta chain) was captured in a study of blood T cell repertoires in COVID-19. Study background: Specimens from acute and convalescent COVID-19 originated in the United States, Italy and Spain.

Germline V lookup: CDR1 KGHSH, CDR2 LQKENI. This CDR3 region has 13 residues. Trimming took off 2 bases at V and 0 bases at J, with 5 bases between the two ends. Comment on this clone: This CDR3 is also generated by other DNA sequences in the sample.

Generated by immunoSEQ multiplex PCR, the TCRdb table keeps only in-frame clones and is missing some. Of 280,000 or so clones detected, 80% to 90% appear once; the ten largest clones hold roughly 2%. This clonotype was obtained from a man aged 25-45 years who had recovered from COVID-19. The rearrangement uses TRBV18 and TRBJ2-7, with D unclear. The sequencing input was PBMCs or T cells enriched from blood (not recorded which). DNA of the CDR3: TGTGCCAGCTCACCATCTAGCTCCTACGAGCAGTACTTC. Translating gives CASSPSSSYEQYF.